The 6 T cell receptor beta chains below come from one sample, sequenced in a study of blood T cells in healthy people across ages. Combining a sample-barcoded 5' primer with a J-beta primer mix, a second PCR ran for about 7 to 11 cycles. TCRdb re-derived calls from the 5' RACE reads in MiXCR, one entry per CDR3 protein. The profile shows about 930,000 distinct CDR3 sequences, around 29% of them singletons. This same sample was also part of a study on T cells of mothers and their children.

Sequencing input: blood. These receptors were obtained from a woman aged 40 to 50 in good health.

For this clonotype: One end of the junction is discordant with germline, which a read error may explain. This chain uses TRBV28 with TRBJ2-1, with D perhaps TRBD1 (6 bases). CDR1 and CDR2 from the germline V gene are MDHEN and SYDVKM. CDR3 length: 12 amino acids. CDR3 DNA: TGTACCAGCAGTCTAGGAGGACAGTGGCAGTTCTTC. This encodes CTSSLGGQWQFF. The variable domain in full, completed from reference TRBV28 and TRBJ2-1, reads DVKVTQSSRYLVKRTGEKVFLECVQDMDHENMFWYRQDPGLGLRLIYFSYDVKMKEKGDIPEGYSVSREKKERFSLILESASTNQTSMYLCTSSLGGQWQFFGPGTRLTVL.

At least ten counts were recorded for this clonotype. The chain uses TRBV5-1 and TRBJ2-7, with 15 positions matching TRBD2. Germline CDR1 and CDR2: SGHRS and YFSETQ. The V and J ends lost 4 bases and 0 bases, in that order; junction bases with no gene match: 26. The CDR3 totals 24 residues. CDR3 nucleotides: TGCGCCAGCAGCCGTGGTTCCGGGACAGGGATGGGACTAGCGGGGGGCCGGAGCTCCTACGAGCAGTACTTC. Translating it yields CASSRGSGTGMGLAGGRSSYEQYF.

This clonotype has ten or more counts. This chain uses TRBV5-1 with TRBJ2-7; TRBD1 matches 8 bases. Germline lookup yields CDR1 SGHRS and CDR2 YFSETQ. V trimming: 3 bases; J trimming: 0 bases; junction bases outside the gene matches: 8. CDR3 length equals 16 residues. The CDR3 nucleotides are TGCGCCAGCAGCTCCCGGACAGGGAGCAGCTCCTACGAGCAGTACTTC. Translated, it gives CASSSRTGSSSYEQYF.

This sequence joins TRBV6-6 and TRBJ1-1, with D tentatively TRBD1 (5 bases). CDR1 and CDR2 from the germline V gene are MNHNY and SVGAGI (reference sequence). The V and J ends lost 2 bases and 6 bases respectively, with 13 bases between them. There are 14 residues in the CDR3. CDR3 region: CASSYRQGGAEAFF. The DNA of the CDR3 is TGTGCCAGCAGTTACCGCCAGGGAGGTGCTGAAGCTTTCTTT.

The rearrangement uses TRBV28 and TRBJ2-5; 7 bases align to TRBD2. Germline V gene lookup returns CDR1 MDHEN and CDR2 SYDVKM. The ends lost 6 bases at V and 5 bases at J; junction bases unmatched: 9. The CDR3 covers 14 residues. This CDR3 is CASSLWGGGETQYF. CDR3 coding DNA: TGTGCCAGCAGCCTCTGGGGGGGAGGGGAGACCCAGTACTTC.

This clonotype was picked up many times. The J gene is TRBJ2-5, the V gene TRBV12-3 or TRBV12-4; 9 nucleotides align to TRBD1. Losses at the gene ends were 6 bases for V and 7 bases for J; bases not matched to a gene: 9. The CDR3 loop spans 14 amino acids. The DNA for the CDR3 is TGTGCCAGCAGACCGGGACAGGGAGGGGGGACCCAGTACTTC. Residues: CASRPGQGGGTQYF.